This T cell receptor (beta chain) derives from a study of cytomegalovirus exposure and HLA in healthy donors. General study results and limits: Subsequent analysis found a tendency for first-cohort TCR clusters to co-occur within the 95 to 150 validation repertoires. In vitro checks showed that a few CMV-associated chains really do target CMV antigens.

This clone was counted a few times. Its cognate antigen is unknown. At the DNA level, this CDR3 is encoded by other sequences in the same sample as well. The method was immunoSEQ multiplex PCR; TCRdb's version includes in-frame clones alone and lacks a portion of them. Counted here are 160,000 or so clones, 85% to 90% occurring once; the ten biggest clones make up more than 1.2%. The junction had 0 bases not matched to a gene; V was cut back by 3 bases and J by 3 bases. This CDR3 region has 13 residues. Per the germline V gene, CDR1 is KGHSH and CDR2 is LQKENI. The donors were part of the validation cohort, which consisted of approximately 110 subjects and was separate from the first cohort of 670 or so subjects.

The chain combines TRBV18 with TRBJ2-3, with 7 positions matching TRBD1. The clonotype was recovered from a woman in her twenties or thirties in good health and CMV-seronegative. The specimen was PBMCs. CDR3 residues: CASSPGQTDTQYF. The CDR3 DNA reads TGTGCCAGCTCACCGGGACAGACAGATACGCAGTATTTT.